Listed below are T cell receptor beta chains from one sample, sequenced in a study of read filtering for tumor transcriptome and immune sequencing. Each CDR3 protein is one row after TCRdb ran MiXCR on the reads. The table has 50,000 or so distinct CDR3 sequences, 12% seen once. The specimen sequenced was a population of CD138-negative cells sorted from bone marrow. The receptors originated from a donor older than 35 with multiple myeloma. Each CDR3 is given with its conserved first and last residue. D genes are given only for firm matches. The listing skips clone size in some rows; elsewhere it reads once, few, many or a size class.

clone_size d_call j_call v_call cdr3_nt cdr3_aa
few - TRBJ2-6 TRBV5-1 TGCGCCAGCAGCTTGATAGTCTCCGGGGCCAACGTCCTGACTTTC CASSLIVSGANVLTF
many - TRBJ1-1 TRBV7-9 TGTGTCAGCAGCTTAGAGGACGGGAACACTGAAGCTTTCTTT CVSSLEDGNTEAFF
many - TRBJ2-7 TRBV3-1 TGTGCCAGCAGCCAAGATCCTGGTGCAGCAAGCTCCTACGAGCAGTACTTC CASSQDPGAASSYEQYF
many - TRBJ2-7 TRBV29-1 TGCAGCGTTGGTCAGGGGAACTCCTACGAGCAGTACTTC CSVGQGNSYEQYF
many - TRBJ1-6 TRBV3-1 TGTGCCAGCAGCCCGGACACCAATTCACCCCTCCACTTT CASSPDTNSPLHF
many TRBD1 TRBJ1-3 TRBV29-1 TGCAGCGTCCAGGACAGGCTCTCTGGAAACACCATATATTTT CSVQDRLSGNTIYF
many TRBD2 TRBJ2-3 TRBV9 TGTGCCAGCAGCGTAGGTGCTAGCGGCCGCACAGATACGCAGTATTTT CASSVGASGRTDTQYF
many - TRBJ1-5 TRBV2 TGTGCCAGCATGAAGGGGACTAATAGCAATCAGCCCCAGCATTTT CASMKGTNSNQPQHF
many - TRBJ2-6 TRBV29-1 TGCAGCGTTGAAGGGCTCAGCAGCTCTGGGGCCAACGTCCTGACTTTC CSVEGLSSSGANVLTF
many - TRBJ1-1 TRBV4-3 TGCGCCAGCAGCCATCCGGGGACCGAAGCTTTCTTT CASSHPGTEAFF
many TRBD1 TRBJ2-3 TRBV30 TGTGCCTGGATCAACGACGGACCGGGACAGCACACAGATACGCAGTATTTT CAWINDGPGQHTDTQYF
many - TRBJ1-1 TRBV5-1 TGCGCCAGCAGCTTGTCCCCAGAGAACACTGAAGCTTTCTTT CASSLSPENTEAFF
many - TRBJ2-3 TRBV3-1 TGTGCCAGCAGCCAGGGCGAAGATACGCAGTATTTT CASSQGEDTQYF
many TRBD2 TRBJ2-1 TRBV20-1 TGCAGTGCTCCTCACAGACTAGCGGGGAACAATGAGCAGTTCTTC CSAPHRLAGNNEQFF
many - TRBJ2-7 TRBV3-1 TGTGCCAGCAGCCAAGGGGCACCTCTCAACGAGCAGTACTTC CASSQGAPLNEQYF
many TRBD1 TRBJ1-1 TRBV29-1 TGCAGCGTTGCGGGACAGGTGAACACTGAAGCTTTCTTT CSVAGQVNTEAFF
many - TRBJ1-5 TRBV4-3 TGCGCCAGCAGTATAGACAGGTCGGGAAATCAGCCCCAGCATTTT CASSIDRSGNQPQHF
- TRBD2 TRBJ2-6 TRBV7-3 TGTGCCAGCAGCCCCAGTAGCGGGAGGGCGGGGGAGGCCAACGTCCTGACTTTC CASSPSSGRAGEANVLTF
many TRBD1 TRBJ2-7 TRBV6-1 TGTGCCAGCAGTGGTCGACAGGGGAGAACCTACGAGCAGTACTTC CASSGRQGRTYEQYF
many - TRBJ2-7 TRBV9 TGTGCCAGCAGCATCACTAGCAGCTCCTACGAGCAGTACTTC CASSITSSSYEQYF
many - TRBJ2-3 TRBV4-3 TGCGCCAGCAGCCAAGATGGACTACCGTCGGCAGATACGCAGTATTTT CASSQDGLPSADTQYF
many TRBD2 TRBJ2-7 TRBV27 TGTGCCAGCAGTTCGGGTAGCGGGAGCGAGCAGTACTTC CASSSGSGSEQYF
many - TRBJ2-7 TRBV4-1 TGCGCCAGCAGCCAAGTCGACGGGGACTACGAGCAGTACTTC CASSQVDGDYEQYF
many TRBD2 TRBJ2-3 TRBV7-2 TGTGCCAGCAGCTTAGTTAGCGGGAGGGCCTTAGATACGCAGTATTTT CASSLVSGRALDTQYF
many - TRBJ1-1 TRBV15 TGTGCCACCAGCAGAGGATCTGACACTGAAGCTTTTTTT CATSRGSDTEAFF
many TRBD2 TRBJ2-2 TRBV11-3 TGTGCCAGCAGCTGGACTAGCCGTGTTGGGGAGCTGTTTTTT CASSWTSRVGELFF
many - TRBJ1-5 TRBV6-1 TGTGCCAGCAGCCCAGGGATTCAGCCCCAGCATTTT CASSPGIQPQHF
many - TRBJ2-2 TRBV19 TGTGCCAGTAGCTACAGGGAAGAAGCCGGGGAGCTGTTTTTT CASSYREEAGELFF
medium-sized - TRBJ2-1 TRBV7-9 TGTGCCAGCAGCTTAGTTTTGAAGTCGGGCTACAATGAGCAGTTCTTC CASSLVLKSGYNEQFF
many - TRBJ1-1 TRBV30 TGTGCCTGGAGCGCGACAGGGAACACTGAAGCTTTCTTT CAWSATGNTEAFF
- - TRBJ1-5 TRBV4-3 TGCGCCAGCAGCCAAGGAAGGGATCTTCCATATCAGCCCCAGCATTTT CASSQGRDLPYQPQHF
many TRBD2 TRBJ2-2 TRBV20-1 TGCAGTGCTAGGGCCCCGCCGGGCGGGAGTAGGGCCGGGGAGCTGTTTTTT CSARAPPGGSRAGELFF
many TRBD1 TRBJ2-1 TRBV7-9 TGTGCCAGCAGCTTTGGACAGGCGGAGCAGTTCTTC CASSFGQAEQFF
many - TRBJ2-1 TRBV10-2 TGCGCCAGCACCACCTATAATGAGCAGTTCTTC CASTTYNEQFF
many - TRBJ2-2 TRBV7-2 TGTGCCAGCAGCCCCGACATCTCCAGGGGGAACACCGGGGAGCTGTTTTTT CASSPDISRGNTGELFF
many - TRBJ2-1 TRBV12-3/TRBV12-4 TGTGCCAGCAGCCGCCTGGGCCCTCGTTATGAGCAGTTCTTC CASSRLGPRYEQFF
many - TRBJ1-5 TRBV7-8 TGTGCCAGCAGCTTAGAGGGAGGGCTGGGTCAGCCCCAGCATTTT CASSLEGGLGQPQHF
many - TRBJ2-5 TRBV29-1 TGCAGCGTATGGACTTCCACCCAGTACTTC CSVWTSTQYF
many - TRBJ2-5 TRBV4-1 TGTGCCAGCAGCCAGGAACGACACGAGGGAATGGAGACCCAGTACTTC CASSQERHEGMETQYF
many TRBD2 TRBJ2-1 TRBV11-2 TGTGCCAGCAGCCCCTCACCGGGACTAGCGGTCAATGAGCAGTTCTTC CASSPSPGLAVNEQFF
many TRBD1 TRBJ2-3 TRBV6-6 TGTGCCAGCAGGACAGGGGGAGGGACAGATACGCAGTATTTT CASRTGGGTDTQYF
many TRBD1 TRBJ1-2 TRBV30 TGTGCCTGGAGCCGGGACAGGGGTAACTATGGCTACACCTTC CAWSRDRGNYGYTF
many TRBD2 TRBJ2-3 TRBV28 TGTGCCAGCAGTTTTTCGGGAGGAAGAGATACGCAGTATTTT CASSFSGGRDTQYF
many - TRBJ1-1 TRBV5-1 TGCGCCAGCAGCTTGTTTGTGGGGGCATCGAACACTGAAGCTTTCTTT CASSLFVGASNTEAFF
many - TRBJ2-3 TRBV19 TGTGCCAGTAGTATCTACGGGAGTAGGGCAGATACGCAGTATTTT CASSIYGSRADTQYF
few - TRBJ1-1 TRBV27 TGTGCCAGCAGCAACGGACACACTGAAGCTTTCTTT CASSNGHTEAFF
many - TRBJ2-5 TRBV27 TGTGCCAGCAGACCTCAGGAATTGGGGGAAGGGGAGACCCAGTACTTC CASRPQELGEGETQYF